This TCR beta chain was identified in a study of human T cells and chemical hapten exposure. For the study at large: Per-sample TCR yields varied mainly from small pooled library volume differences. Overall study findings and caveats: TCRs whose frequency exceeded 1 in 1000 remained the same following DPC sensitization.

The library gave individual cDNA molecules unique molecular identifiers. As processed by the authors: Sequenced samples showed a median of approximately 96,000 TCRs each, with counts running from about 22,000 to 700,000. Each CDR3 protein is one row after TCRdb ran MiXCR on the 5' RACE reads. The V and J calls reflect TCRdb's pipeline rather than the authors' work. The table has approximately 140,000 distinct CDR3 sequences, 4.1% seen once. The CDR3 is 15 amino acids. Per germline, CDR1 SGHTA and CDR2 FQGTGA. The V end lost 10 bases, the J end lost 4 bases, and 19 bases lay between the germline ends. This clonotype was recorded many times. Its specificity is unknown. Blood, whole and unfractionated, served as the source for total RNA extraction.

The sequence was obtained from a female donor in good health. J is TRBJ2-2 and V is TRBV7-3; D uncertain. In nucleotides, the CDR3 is TGTGCCACTCGTGAGACACCGGGCGGCACCGGGGAGCTGTTTTTT. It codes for CATRETPGGTGELFF.